The T cell receptor beta chain under discussion was sequenced for a study of T cell repertoires in cytomegalovirus infection. Study-wide context: HLA-B-restricted CMV epitopes that are well studied, plus recently identified HLA-C-restricted ones, were used by the study. Shared public TCR beta signatures pointed to both CMV infection and a matching HLA type. Regarding the study as a whole: CMV carriers having the relevant HLA were flagged by cumulative public TCR beta family frequency. Ex vivo responses were dominated by HLA-C-restricted CMV-specific TCR beta clonotypes.

The CDR3 loop spans 16 amino acids. CDR1 is MDHEN, CDR2 SYDVKM, per germline. Trimming took off 1 base at V and 2 bases at J, with 9 bases between the two ends. This clonotype was detected only once. The antigen is undetermined. Via MiXCR, TCRdb re-called the reads, giving one row per CDR3 protein. Here the sample spans 370,000 or so distinct CDR3 sequences, about a third being singletons. The sample here was cultured PBMCs, taken from culture after CMV antigen stimulation. The clonotype was recovered from a human donor in good health (CMV status not recorded). Some clones in this sample may be carry-over from other donors' samples. The V gene is TRBV28, the J gene TRBJ1-6; D gene ambiguous. CDR3 bases: TGTGCCAGCAGTTTATACTCCCTAACCTATAATTCACCCCTCCACTTT. Translated: CASSLYSLTYNSPLHF. Filled out from reference TRBV28 and TRBJ1-6, the complete variable domain reads DVKVTQSSRYLVKRTGEKVFLECVQDMDHENMFWYRQDPGLGLRLIYFSYDVKMKEKGDIPEGYSVSREKKERFSLILESASTNQTSMYLCASSLYSLTYNSPLHFGNGTRLTVT.